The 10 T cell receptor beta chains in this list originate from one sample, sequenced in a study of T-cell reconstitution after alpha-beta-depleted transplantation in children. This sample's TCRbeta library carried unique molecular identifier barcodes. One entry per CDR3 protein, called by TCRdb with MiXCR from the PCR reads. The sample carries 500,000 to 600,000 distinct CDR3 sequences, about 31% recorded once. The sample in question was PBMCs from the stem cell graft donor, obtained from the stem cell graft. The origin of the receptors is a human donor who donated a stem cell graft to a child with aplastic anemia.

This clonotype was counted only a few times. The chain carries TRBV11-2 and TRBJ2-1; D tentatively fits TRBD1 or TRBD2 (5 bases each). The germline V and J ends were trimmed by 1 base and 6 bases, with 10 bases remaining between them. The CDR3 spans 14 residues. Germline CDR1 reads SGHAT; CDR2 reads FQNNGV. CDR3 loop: CASSLVPGTNEQFF. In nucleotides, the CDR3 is TGTGCCAGCAGCTTAGTGCCCGGGACCAATGAGCAGTTCTTC.

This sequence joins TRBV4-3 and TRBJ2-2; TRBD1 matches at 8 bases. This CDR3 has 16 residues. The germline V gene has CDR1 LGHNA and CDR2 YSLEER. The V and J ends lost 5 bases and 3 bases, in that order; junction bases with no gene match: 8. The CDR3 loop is CASSDWAGGDTGELFF. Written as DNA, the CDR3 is TGCGCCAGCAGCGATTGGGCAGGGGGCGACACCGGGGAGCTGTTTTTT.

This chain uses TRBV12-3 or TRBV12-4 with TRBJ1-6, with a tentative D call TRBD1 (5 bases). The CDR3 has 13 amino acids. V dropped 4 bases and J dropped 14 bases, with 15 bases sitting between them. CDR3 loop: CASSSGTPVALHF. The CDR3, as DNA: TGTGCCAGCAGTTCCGGGACGCCTGTAGCCCTCCACTTT.

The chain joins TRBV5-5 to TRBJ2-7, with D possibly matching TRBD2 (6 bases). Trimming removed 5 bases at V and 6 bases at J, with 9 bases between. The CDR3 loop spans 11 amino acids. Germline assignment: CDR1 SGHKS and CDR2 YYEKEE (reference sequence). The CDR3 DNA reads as TGTGCCAGCAGGTGGGGAGGCGAGCAGTACGTC. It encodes CASRWGGEQYV.

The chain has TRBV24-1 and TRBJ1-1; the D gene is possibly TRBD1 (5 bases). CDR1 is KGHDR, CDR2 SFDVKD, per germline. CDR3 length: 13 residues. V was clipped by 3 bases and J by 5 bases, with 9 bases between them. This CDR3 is CATSDGGLTEAFF. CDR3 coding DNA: TGTGCCACCAGTGATGGGGGGTTGACTGAAGCTTTCTTT.

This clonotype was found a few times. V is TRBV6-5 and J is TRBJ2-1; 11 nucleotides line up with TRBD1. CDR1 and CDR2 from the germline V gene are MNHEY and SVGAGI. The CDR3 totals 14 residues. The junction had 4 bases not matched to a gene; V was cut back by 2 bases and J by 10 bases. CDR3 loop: CASSYRDRGYEQFF. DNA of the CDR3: TGTGCCAGCAGTTACCGGGACAGGGGGTACGAGCAGTTCTTC.

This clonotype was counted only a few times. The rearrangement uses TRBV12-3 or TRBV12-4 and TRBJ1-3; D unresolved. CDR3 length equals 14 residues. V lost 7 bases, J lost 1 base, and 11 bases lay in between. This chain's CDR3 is CASTVEGSGNTIYF. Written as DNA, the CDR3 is TGTGCCAGCACCGTCGAGGGTTCTGGAAACACCATATATTTT.

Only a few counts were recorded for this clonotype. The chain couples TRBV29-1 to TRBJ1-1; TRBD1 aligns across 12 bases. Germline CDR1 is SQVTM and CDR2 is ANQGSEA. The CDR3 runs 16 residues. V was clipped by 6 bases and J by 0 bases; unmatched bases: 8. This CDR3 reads CSVTTGQGALNTEAFF. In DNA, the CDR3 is TGCAGCGTAACAACGGGACAGGGGGCCCTGAACACTGAAGCTTTCTTT. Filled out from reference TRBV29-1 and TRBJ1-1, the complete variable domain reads SAVISQKPSRDICQRGTSLTIQCQVDSQVTMMFWYRQQPGQSLTLIATANQGSEATYESGFVIDKFPISRPNLTFSTLTVSNMSPEDSSIYLCSVTTGQGALNTEAFFGQGTRLTVV.

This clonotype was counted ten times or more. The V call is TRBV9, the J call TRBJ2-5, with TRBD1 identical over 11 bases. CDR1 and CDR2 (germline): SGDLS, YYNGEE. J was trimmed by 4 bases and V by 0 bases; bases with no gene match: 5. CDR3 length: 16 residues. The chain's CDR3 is CASSVEGGTGGETQYF. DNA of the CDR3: TGTGCCAGCAGCGTAGAAGGAGGGACAGGGGGAGAGACCCAGTACTTC.

CDR3 sequence reads: CASTGQGENEQYV. CDR3 bases: TGCGCCAGCACCGGACAGGGGGAGAACGAGCAGTACGTC. This rearrangement joins TRBV10-2 to TRBJ2-7; TRBD1 matches 10 bases. Germline V gives CDR1 WSHSY, CDR2 SAAADI. The V gene end was trimmed by 7 bases and the J gene end by 5 bases; junction bases not matched to a gene: 5. The CDR3 is 13 amino acids.